This TCR beta chain came from a study of T cells after yellow fever vaccination. In its sample, this clonotype was seen many times. Production of TCR cDNA was by 5'RACE template switching, which also added a universal primer site and UMIs. TCRdb reprocessed the 5' RACE reads via MiXCR and lists one record per CDR3 protein. The sample records hundreds of thousands of distinct CDR3 sequences, over 5% being singletons. The V gene lost 5 bases and the J gene lost 5 bases, with 12 bases spanning the gap. This CDR3 region has 12 residues. Germline assignment: CDR1 DFQATT and CDR2 SNEGSKA (reference sequence).

The rearrangement joins TRBV20-1 to TRBJ2-5; TRBD2 might be the D (6 bases). The origin of this receptor is a young man who received the YFV17D yellow fever vaccine. Sequenced here: PBMCs, sampled 5 days after the yellow fever booster vaccination. CDR3 sequence: CSAWTTEETQYF. For the CDR3, the DNA is TGCAGTGCTTGGACTACCGAGGAGACCCAGTACTTC.